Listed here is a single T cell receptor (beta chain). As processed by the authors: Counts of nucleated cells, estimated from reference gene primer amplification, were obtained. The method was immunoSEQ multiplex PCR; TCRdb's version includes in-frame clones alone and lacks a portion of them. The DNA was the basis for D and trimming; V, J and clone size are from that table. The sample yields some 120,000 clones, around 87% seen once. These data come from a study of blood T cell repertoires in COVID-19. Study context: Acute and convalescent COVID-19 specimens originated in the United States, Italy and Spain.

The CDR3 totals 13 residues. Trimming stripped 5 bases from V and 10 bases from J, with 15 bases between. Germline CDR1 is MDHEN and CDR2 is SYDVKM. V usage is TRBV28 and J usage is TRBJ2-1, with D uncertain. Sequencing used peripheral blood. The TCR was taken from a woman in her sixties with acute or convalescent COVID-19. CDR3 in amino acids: CASSTVQVTEQFF. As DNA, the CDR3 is TGTGCCAGCAGTACCGTCCAGGTTACCGAGCAGTTCTTC.